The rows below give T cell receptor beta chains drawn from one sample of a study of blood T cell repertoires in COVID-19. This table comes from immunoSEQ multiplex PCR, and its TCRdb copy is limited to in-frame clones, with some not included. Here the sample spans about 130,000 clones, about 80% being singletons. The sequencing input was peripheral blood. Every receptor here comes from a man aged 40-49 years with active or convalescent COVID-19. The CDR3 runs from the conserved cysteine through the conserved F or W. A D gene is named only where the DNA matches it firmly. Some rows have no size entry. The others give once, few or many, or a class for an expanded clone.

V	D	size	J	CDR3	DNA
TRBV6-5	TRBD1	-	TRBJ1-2	CASSYTTGGRGYTF	TGTGCCAGCAGTTACACCACAGGGGGCAGAGGCTACACCTTC
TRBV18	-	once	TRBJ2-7	CASSPGTTSSYEQYF	TGTGCCAGCTCACCCGGGACAACTAGCTCCTACGAGCAGTACTTC
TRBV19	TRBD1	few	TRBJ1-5	CASGRGEPGQGSNQPQHF	TGTGCCAGTGGGAGGGGGGAACCGGGACAGGGCAGCAATCAGCCCCAGCATTTT
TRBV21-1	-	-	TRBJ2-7	CARTGTGDYEQYF	TGTGCCAGAACCGGGACAGGGGACTACGAGCAGTACTTC
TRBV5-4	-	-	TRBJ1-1	CASSLTSGNTEAFF	TGTGCCAGCAGCTTGACGAGCGGAAACACTGAAGCTTTCTTT
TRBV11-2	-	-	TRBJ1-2	CASSPSGDYGYTF	TGTGCCAGCAGCCCCTCGGGGGACTATGGCTACACCTTC
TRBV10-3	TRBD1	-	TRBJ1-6	CAISESYRGRSPLHF	TGTGCCATCAGTGAGTCCTACAGGGGTAGATCACCCCTCCACTTT
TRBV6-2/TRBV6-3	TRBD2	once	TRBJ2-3	CASSYGEGKLFTDTQYF	TGTGCCAGCAGTTACGGGGAGGGGAAACTATTCACAGATACGCAGTATTTT
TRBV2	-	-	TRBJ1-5	CASRMVGQPQHF	TGTGCCAGCAGAATGGTGGGCCAGCCCCAGCATTTT
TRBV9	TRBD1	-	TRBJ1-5	CASSVGQGYNQPQHF	TGTGCCAGCAGCGTAGGACAGGGGTACAATCAGCCCCAGCATTTT
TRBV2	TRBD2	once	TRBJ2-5	CASSELLAGSETQYF	TGTGCCAGCAGTGAACTCCTAGCGGGCTCTGAGACCCAGTACTTC
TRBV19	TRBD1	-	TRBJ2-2	CASRRTGTNTGELFF	TGTGCCAGCCGGCGGACAGGGACGAACACCGGGGAGCTGTTTTTT